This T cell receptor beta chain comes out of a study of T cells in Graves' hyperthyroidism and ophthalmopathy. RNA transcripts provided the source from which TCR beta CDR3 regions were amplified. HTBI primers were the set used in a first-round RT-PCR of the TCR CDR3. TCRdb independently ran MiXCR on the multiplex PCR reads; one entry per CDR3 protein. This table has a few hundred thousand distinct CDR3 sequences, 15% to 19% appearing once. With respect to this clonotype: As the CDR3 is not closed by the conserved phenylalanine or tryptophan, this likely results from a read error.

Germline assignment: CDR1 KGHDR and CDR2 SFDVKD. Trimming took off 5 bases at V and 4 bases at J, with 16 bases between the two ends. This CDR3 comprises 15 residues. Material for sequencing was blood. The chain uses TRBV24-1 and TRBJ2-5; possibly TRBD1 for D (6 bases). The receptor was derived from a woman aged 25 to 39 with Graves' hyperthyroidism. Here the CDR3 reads CATSVVRGGGETQYL. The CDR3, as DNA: TGTGCCACCAGTGTGGTCAGGGGTGGTGGAGAGACCCAGTACCTC.